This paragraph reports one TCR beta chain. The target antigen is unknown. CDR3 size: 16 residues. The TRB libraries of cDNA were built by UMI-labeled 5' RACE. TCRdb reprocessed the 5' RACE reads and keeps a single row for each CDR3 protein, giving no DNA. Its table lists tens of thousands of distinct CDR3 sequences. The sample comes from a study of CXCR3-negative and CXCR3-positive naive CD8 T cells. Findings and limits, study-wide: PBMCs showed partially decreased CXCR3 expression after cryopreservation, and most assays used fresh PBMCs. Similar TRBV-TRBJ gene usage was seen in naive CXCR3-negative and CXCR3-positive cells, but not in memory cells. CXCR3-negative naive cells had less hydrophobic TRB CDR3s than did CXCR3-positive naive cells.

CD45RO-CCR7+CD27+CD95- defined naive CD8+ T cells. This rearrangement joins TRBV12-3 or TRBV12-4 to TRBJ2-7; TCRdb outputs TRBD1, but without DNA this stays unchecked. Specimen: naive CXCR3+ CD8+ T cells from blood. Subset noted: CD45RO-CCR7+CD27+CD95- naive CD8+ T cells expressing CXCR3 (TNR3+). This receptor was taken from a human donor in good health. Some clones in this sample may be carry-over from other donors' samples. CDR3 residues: CASSPGYSRSSYEQYF.